What follows are 9 T cell receptor beta chains derived from one specimen sequenced in a study of blood T cell repertoires in COVID-19. Only in-frame clones appear in the TCRdb table, and some are missing; sequencing was by immunoSEQ multiplex PCR. The sample holds about 230,000 clones, around 82% seen once. The specimen was peripheral blood. These receptors were obtained from a middle-aged man with active or convalescent COVID-19.

This clone appeared a single time. V usage is TRBV28 and J usage is TRBJ1-5; D is undetermined. V was trimmed by 6 bases and J by 9 bases, leaving 12 bases between them. Germline V gene lookup returns CDR1 MDHEN and CDR2 SYDVKM. The CDR3 sequence is 12 residues long. CDR3 residues: CASRPGDRPQHF. The CDR3 DNA reads as TGTGCCAGCAGGCCCGGAGATCGGCCCCAGCATTTT.

As DNA, the CDR3 is TGTGCCTGGAGTAGTGGACACGGTGACAATGAGCAGTTCTTC. Translated: CAWSSGHGDNEQFF. The chain couples TRBV30 to TRBJ2-1; the D gene is possibly TRBD1 (5 bases). The CDR3 loop spans 14 amino acids. Trimming removed 2 bases from V and 5 bases from J, with 13 bases in between. The germline gives CDR1 GTSNPN, CDR2 SVGIG (reference sequence).

This clone was seen once. J is TRBJ2-1 and V is TRBV27; 7 bases are shared with TRBD1. CDR3 size: 13 residues. The germline CDR1 and CDR2 sequences are MNHEY and SMNVEV (reference sequence). V dropped 6 bases and J dropped 8; count of bases not matched to a gene: 7. The CDR3 is CASRTTGLDEQFF. CDR3 bases: TGTGCCAGCAGGACGACAGGGCTCGATGAGCAGTTCTTC.

The chain carries TRBV7-6 and TRBJ2-7; 12 positions match TRBD1. Germline V lookup: CDR1 SGHVS, CDR2 FNYEAQ. The CDR3 extends over 15 amino acids. V was pared by 0 bases and J by 12 bases, with 9 bases of the junction left unmatched. CDR3 loop: CASSLAGGTGGEVYF. The CDR3 region has the DNA TGTGCCAGCAGCTTAGCGGGAGGGACAGGGGGCGAAGTGTACTTC.

The chain combines TRBV7-2 with TRBJ2-7, with 9 bases identical to TRBD1. V trimming: 5 bases; J trimming: 4 bases; junction bases outside the gene matches: 12. This CDR3 spans 16 amino acids. Germline loops: CDR1 SGHTA, CDR2 FQGNSA. In DNA, the CDR3 is TGTGCCAGCAGCCCTGGGCCGACAGGGGGAGGTTACGAGCAGTACTTC. Amino acids: CASSPGPTGGGYEQYF.

J is TRBJ1-5 and V is TRBV5-8; TRBD1 might be the D (5 bases). Germline CDR1 reads SGHTS; CDR2 reads YDEGEE. Trimming removed 4 bases from V and 0 bases from J, with 11 bases in between. The length of the CDR3 is 15 residues. The chain's CDR3 is CASSPGDYSNQPQHF. In nucleotides, the CDR3 is TGTGCCAGCAGCCCTGGGGACTATAGCAATCAGCCCCAGCATTTT.

The CDR3 protein is CASSSSLQGTEAFF. The DNA for the CDR3 is TGTGCCAGCAGTTCGAGTCTACAGGGCACTGAAGCTTTCTTT. The chain is built from TRBV6-5 and TRBJ1-1; TRBD1 is a possible D gene (6 bases). The germline V gene has CDR1 MNHEY and CDR2 SVGAGI. The CDR3 consists of 14 residues. Deletions cut 4 bases from V and 4 bases from J, with 13 bases between.

The V and J genes are TRBV14 and TRBJ1-6; no firm D call. CDR3 length: 13 amino acids. Germline CDR1 is SGHDN and CDR2 is FVKESK. V lost 4 bases to trimming and J lost 6 bases, with 7 bases between them. The CDR3 spells CASSLSVNSPLHF. In DNA, the CDR3 is TGTGCCAGCAGCCTCAGCGTTAATTCACCCCTCCACTTT.

V and J are TRBV19 and TRBJ2-3, with a possible D match to TRBD2 (5 bases). The CDR3 is made up of 15 amino acids. The germline V and J ends were trimmed by 4 bases and 2 bases, with 13 bases remaining between them. Per germline, CDR1 LNHDA and CDR2 SQIVND (reference sequence). The CDR3 is CASSNPFGDTDTQYF. CDR3 in DNA: TGTGCCAGTAGTAACCCGTTCGGGGACACAGATACGCAGTATTTT.